The 5 T cell receptor beta chains below were found in one sample sequenced in a study of T cell responses to AZD1222 COVID-19 vaccine. The table came from immunoSEQ multiplex PCR; TCRdb's copy has only in-frame clones and leaves some out. The sample includes tens of thousands of clones, approximately 83% seen only once; the top ten take over 15%. The source material was peripheral blood, sampled on day 0 of AZD1222 vaccination. These receptors were collected from an adult in good health.

This chain uses TRBV30 with TRBJ2-7; 12 bases map to TRBD1. The CDR3 sequence is 15 residues long. Unmatched junction bases numbered 7, after V lost 1 base and J lost 6 bases. Germline values: CDR1 GTSNPN, CDR2 SVGIG (reference sequence). CDR3 nucleotide sequence: TGTGCCTGGAGTGCGGGACAGGGGGCGGTATCCGAGCAGTACTTC. Its protein is CAWSAGQGAVSEQYF.

V and J are TRBV7-9 and TRBJ2-3; D gene ambiguous. V was clipped by 5 bases and J by 4 bases, with 13 bases between them. CDR1 is SEHNR, CDR2 FQNEAQ, per germline (reference sequence). The CDR3 totals 14 residues. The CDR3 loop is CASSRLGYPDTQYF. The CDR3, as DNA: TGTGCCAGCAGCCGGTTGGGGTATCCAGATACGCAGTATTTT. Looking up the rest from reference TRBV7-9 and TRBJ2-3 gives the full variable domain: DTGVSQNPRHKITKRGQNVTFRCDPISEHNRLYWYRQTLGQGPEFLTYFQNEAQLEKSRLLSDRFSAERPKGSFSTLEIQRTEQGDSAMYLCASSRLGYPDTQYFGPGTRLTVL.

J is TRBJ2-7 and V is TRBV12-3 or TRBV12-4; D not certain. The CDR3 covers 11 residues. V was clipped by 3 bases and J by 11 bases, with 11 bases between them. The CDR3 reads CASSFGSREYF. For the CDR3, the DNA is TGTGCCAGCAGTTTCGGGTCCCGGGAGTACTTC.

The chain has TRBV2 and TRBJ1-6; 8 positions agree with TRBD1. CDR1 is SNHLY and CDR2 is FYNNEI in the germline V gene. The V segment lost 3 bases and the J segment 11 bases; nucleotides outside the gene matches: 6. The CDR3 is made up of 14 amino acids. The CDR3 loop reads CASSDGSDRAPLHF. In DNA form, the CDR3 reads TGTGCCAGCAGTGACGGCTCGGACAGGGCACCCCTCCACTTT.

This rearrangement joins TRBV30 to TRBJ1-6, with D tentatively TRBD1 (6 bases). Germline CDR1 and CDR2: GTSNPN and SVGIG (reference sequence). The CDR3 runs to 13 residues. Trimming shortened V by 7 bases and J by 6 bases, and 13 bases separated the two germline ends. CDR3: CASDSRFNSPLHF. CDR3 nucleotides: TGTGCCTCGGACAGCAGGTTTAATTCACCCCTCCACTTT.